This entry lists 17 T cell receptor beta chains sequenced from one sample in a study of T cells in Graves' hyperthyroidism and ophthalmopathy. The source material, RNA transcripts, was used to amplify TCR beta CDR3 regions. The primer set for the first-round RT-PCR of the TCR CDR3 was HTBI. TCRdb analysed the multiplex PCR reads with MiXCR anew, one entry per CDR3 protein. The sample shows around 700,000 distinct CDR3 sequences, roughly 20% of them seen only once. The sequenced material came from blood. All receptors come from a woman aged 50 to 60 with Graves' hyperthyroidism that later progressed to Graves' ophthalmopathy.

This clonotype was seen repeatedly, ten times or more. This chain uses TRBV15 with TRBJ1-1; D uncertain. Looked up from germline, CDR1 is LNHNV and CDR2 is YYDKDF (reference sequence). CDR3 length: 15 amino acids. V lost 0 bases and J lost 0, with 8 bases in between. The CDR3 DNA reads as TGTGCCACCAGCAGAGACCCCTACATGAACACTGAAGCTTTCTTT. It encodes CATSRDPYMNTEAFF.

This clonotype was seen many times. The chain employs TRBV5-1 and TRBJ2-3, with 11 bases identical to TRBD2. CDR1 is SGHRS, CDR2 YFSETQ, per germline. V lost 2 bases and J lost 8; bases outside the gene matches: 4. CDR3 length: 14 residues. CDR3 protein: CASSFSGGASTQYF. CDR3 bases: TGCGCCAGCAGCTTTAGCGGGGGGGCGTCTACGCAGTATTTT.

This clonotype was counted ten times or more. The chain carries TRBV12-5 and TRBJ1-1; D gene ambiguous. This CDR3 has 13 residues. From germline, CDR1 is LGHNT and CDR2 FRNRAP. Between the trimmed V and J ends, which lost 4 bases and 4 bases, there was a span of 10 bases. CDR3 in amino acids: CASGWVEATEAFF. CDR3 in DNA: TGTGCTAGTGGTTGGGTGGAGGCCACTGAAGCTTTCTTT.

This clonotype has at least ten counts. The rearrangement uses TRBV13 and TRBJ2-3, with TRBD2 identical over 8 bases. The V gene end was trimmed by 6 bases and the J gene end by 4 bases; junction bases not matched to a gene: 3. The CDR3 runs to 13 residues. Per germline, CDR1 PRHDT and CDR2 FYEKMQ (reference sequence). CDR3 region: CASRPTSADTQYF. The CDR3 nucleotides read TGTGCCAGCAGACCGACTAGCGCAGATACGCAGTATTTT.

This chain joins TRBV24-1 and TRBJ1-4; D call uncertain. The CDR3 totals 13 residues. Germline CDR1 is KGHDR and CDR2 is SFDVKD. V was clipped by 5 bases and J by 4 bases, with 7 bases between them. As DNA, the CDR3 is TGTGCCACCAGTGTCGGTTATAATGAAAAACTGTTTTTT. Amino acids: CATSVGYNEKLFF.

This clonotype came up many times. V is TRBV3-1 and J is TRBJ1-2, with D perhaps matching TRBD1 (5 bases). CDR3 size: 14 residues. Per germline, CDR1 LGHDT and CDR2 YNNKEL (reference sequence). V was pared by 4 bases and J by 8 bases, with 17 bases between. The CDR3 protein is CASSPRQKYGGYTF. CDR3 coding DNA: TGTGCCAGCAGCCCCCGACAGAAATATGGGGGCTACACCTTC.

This clonotype was found many times. The chain employs TRBV10-3 and TRBJ2-1; perhaps TRBD1 as D (6 bases). The V and J ends lost 3 bases and 1 base respectively, with 10 bases between them. The CDR3 consists of 15 residues. Germline V gene data show CDR1 as ENHRY and CDR2 as SYGVKD. The CDR3 reads CAISDGGSSYNEQFF. For the CDR3, the DNA is TGTGCCATCAGTGATGGGGGCTCGTCCTACAATGAGCAGTTCTTC.

The V and J genes are TRBV5-4 and TRBJ2-2; D is perhaps TRBD2 (6 bases). Trimming left V 4 bases short and J 7 bases short, with 20 bases between. This CDR3 is 16 amino acids long. Germline lookup yields CDR1 SGHNT and CDR2 YYREEE (reference sequence). This CDR3 reads CASSLTGSGVVGELFF. CDR3 nucleotide sequence: TGTGCCAGCAGCCTAACCGGGAGTGGGGTTGTCGGGGAGCTGTTTTTT.

This clonotype was detected ten times or more. V usage is TRBV5-1 and J usage is TRBJ1-5, with a tentative D call TRBD1 (6 bases). This CDR3 is built from 13 residues. V lost 4 bases and J lost 5, with 10 bases in between. Germline V gene sequence: CDR1 SGHRS, CDR2 YFSETQ. CDR3 nucleotides: TGCGCCAGCAGCATACAGGGAGATCAGCCCCAGCATTTT. Translated: CASSIQGDQPQHF.

This clonotype was detected a few times. The V call is TRBV6-6, the J call TRBJ2-7, with 8 bases lining up with TRBD1. This CDR3 has 17 residues. Germline V CDR1 and CDR2: MNHNY, SVGAGI (reference sequence). The ends lost 0 bases at V and 1 base at J; junction bases unmatched: 8. CDR3 sequence (DNA): TGTGCCAGCAGTTACTCGAGGGAGACAGGGGTTTCCTACGAGCAGTACTTC. Amino acid sequence: CASSYSRETGVSYEQYF.

This clonotype was seen more than once but under ten times. The rearrangement uses TRBV18 and TRBJ2-2; TRBD2 is a possible D gene (6 bases). V lost 4 bases and J lost 6, with 18 bases in between. The CDR3 runs 16 residues. Germline V CDR1 and CDR2: KGHSH, LQKENI. The CDR3 spells CASSLLSGTHAGELFF. CDR3 nucleotide sequence: TGTGCCAGCTCACTTTTATCCGGGACTCATGCCGGGGAGCTGTTTTTT. The variable domain in full, with the rest retrieved from reference TRBV18 and TRBJ2-2, is NAGVMQNPRHLVRRRGQEARLRCSPMKGHSHVYWYRQLPEEGLKFMVYLQKENIIDESGMPKERFSAEFPKEGPSILRIQQVVRGDSAAYFCASSLLSGTHAGELFFGEGSRLTVL.

This clonotype occurred many times. The chain joins TRBV11-2 to TRBJ1-2, with D possibly TRBD1 on 5 matching bases. Germline V gene lookup returns CDR1 SGHAT and CDR2 FQNNGV. V was clipped by 5 bases and J by 0 bases, with 16 bases between them. This CDR3 comprises 16 residues. CDR3 sequence (DNA): TGTGCCAGCAGCCCTCCGGGGCAGGGACCTAACTATGGCTACACCTTC. Amino acid sequence: CASSPPGQGPNYGYTF.

This clonotype showed up just a few times. The chain joins TRBV29-1 to TRBJ2-3; a weak D match, TRBD2 (6 bases). Germline loops: CDR1 SQVTM, CDR2 ANQGSEA. V was clipped by 3 bases and J by 6 bases, with 13 bases between them. The CDR3 covers 13 residues. CDR3 DNA: TGCAGCGTTGAGGGGAGGTGGTTGGATACGCAGTATTTT. Its protein product is CSVEGRWLDTQYF.

The genes are TRBV4-1 and TRBJ1-2; D call uncertain. The CDR3 has 15 residues. The V end lost 0 bases, the J end lost 0 bases, and 8 bases lay between the germline ends. Germline CDR1 and CDR2: MGHRA and YSYEKL. The CDR3 sequence is CASSQEPRANYGYTF. DNA for the CDR3: TGCGCCAGCAGCCAAGAACCCAGAGCTAACTATGGCTACACCTTC.

There are a few counts of this clonotype. V gene TRBV6-1 combines with J gene TRBJ2-7, with D possibly TRBD2 on 5 matching bases. Germline V lookup: CDR1 MNHNS, CDR2 SASEGT. Trimming stripped 10 bases from V and 5 bases from J, with 12 bases between. CDR3 length: 11 amino acids. CDR3 amino acids: CATQRDNEQYF. In nucleotides, the CDR3 is TGTGCCACTCAGAGGGATAACGAGCAGTACTTC.

This clonotype was observed a few times. The V call is TRBV6-2 or TRBV6-3, the J call TRBJ1-1; D is uncertain. V lost 2 bases and J 6 bases, leaving 7 bases between the germline ends. Germline V gene data show CDR1 as MNHEY and CDR2 as SVGEGT. The CDR3 has 12 residues. CDR3 coding DNA: TGTGCCAGCAGTTACCCCCAGCCTGAAGCTTTCTTT. Amino acids: CASSYPQPEAFF.

This clonotype has at least ten counts. The gene calls are TRBV7-9 and TRBJ1-1; D is undetermined. Deletions cut 4 bases from V and 1 base from J, with 13 bases between. This CDR3 has 15 residues. Germline V lookup: CDR1 SEHNR, CDR2 FQNEAQ (reference sequence). Here the CDR3 DNA reads TGTGCCAGCAGCTCCTGGAACAGCGAGAACACTGAAGCTTTCTTT. Its translation: CASSSWNSENTEAFF.